The rows below give T cell receptor beta chains drawn from one sample of a study of blood T cell repertoires in COVID-19. Measured with immunoSEQ multiplex PCR; TCRdb has only the in-frame clones, and not every one. The repertoire holds fewer than 150,000 clones, with just under 90% as singletons. Material for sequencing was peripheral blood. The receptors were gathered from a woman over 75 with acute or convalescent COVID-19. Both conserved end residues are part of each CDR3. D genes are given only for firm matches. The size field is filled for only some rows; it gives once, few, many or a size class.

v_call	j_call	clone_size	d_call	cdr3_aa	cdr3_nt
TRBV19	TRBJ2-2	.	TRBD2	CASSIRGASSGVSGELFF	TGTGCCAGTAGTATAAGAGGAGCTTCTAGCGGGGTGTCCGGGGAGCTGTTTTTT
TRBV5-1	TRBJ2-3	.	TRBD1	CASSLDGQGYTDTQYF	TGCGCCAGCAGCTTGGATGGACAGGGGTACACAGATACGCAGTATTTT
TRBV6-5	TRBJ1-6	.	TRBD1	CASSYGTQGNSPLHF	TGTGCCAGCAGTTACGGGACACAGGGGAATTCACCCCTCCACTTT
TRBV7-2	TRBJ2-3	.	.	CASSLHRATDTQYF	TGTGCCAGCAGCTTACACAGAGCCACAGATACGCAGTATTTT
TRBV10-3	TRBJ2-7	.	TRBD1	CAIRRTGSPYSYEQYF	TGTGCCATCAGGAGGACAGGGAGCCCCTATTCCTACGAGCAGTACTTC
TRBV2	TRBJ1-2	few	.	CASSEQGLDPLSYGYTF	TGTGCCAGCAGTGAACAGGGACTGGACCCTCTCAGCTATGGCTACACCTTC
TRBV6-6	TRBJ2-1	once	.	CASSYSGRGYNEQFF	TGTGCCAGCAGTTACTCGGGAAGGGGCTACAATGAGCAGTTCTTC
TRBV29-1	TRBJ2-7	.	.	CSASLDHEQYF	TGCAGCGCTTCGCTAGACCACGAGCAGTACTTC
TRBV15	TRBJ1-2	.	TRBD1	CATSTGADRGYGYTF	TGTGCCACCAGCACGGGAGCGGACAGGGGATATGGCTACACCTTC
TRBV5-1	TRBJ1-6	.	.	CASSFSLAENSPLHF	TGCGCCAGCAGCTTCTCTTTGGCGGAGAATTCACCCCTCCACTTT
TRBV3-1/TRBV3-2	TRBJ1-5	.	.	CASSQDSLVNQPQHF	TGTGCCAGCAGCCAAGATAGTTTGGTTAATCAGCCCCAGCATTTT
TRBV7-6	TRBJ1-5	.	.	CASSLAGTGQPQHF	TGTGCCAGCAGCTTAGCGGGAACGGGGCAGCCCCAGCATTTT
TRBV2	TRBJ1-1	.	TRBD1	CASNPGGYTEAFF	TGTGCCAGCAATCCAGGGGGATACACTGAAGCTTTCTTT
TRBV19	TRBJ1-6	.	TRBD1	CASHADRGFNSPLHF	TGTGCCAGTCACGCAGACAGGGGGTTCAATTCACCCCTCCACTTT
TRBV5-8	TRBJ1-2	.	.	CASSLRGNYGYTF	TGTGCCAGCAGCTTAAGAGGGAACTATGGCTACACCTTC
TRBV6-1	TRBJ1-5	.	TRBD1	CASSEREARGVLNQPQHF	TGTGCCAGCAGTGAAAGGGAGGCCAGGGGGGTCCTAAATCAGCCCCAGCATTTT
TRBV15	TRBJ2-2	.	TRBD1	CATSRSRTGPGELFF	TGTGCCACCAGCAGAAGTAGGACAGGGCCAGGGGAGCTGTTTTTT
TRBV7-2	TRBJ1-1	.	TRBD1	CASSYKGQLNTEAFF	TGTGCCAGCAGCTACAAGGGACAGCTGAACACTGAAGCTTTCTTT
TRBV7-2	TRBJ2-3	.	.	CASSLTGKPGDTQYF	TGTGCCAGCAGCCTAACAGGGAAGCCGGGAGATACGCAGTATTTT
TRBV7-2	TRBJ1-2	once	.	CASSPLMVGHGYTF	TGTGCCAGCAGCCCACTGATGGTGGGGCATGGCTACACCTTC
TRBV5-1	TRBJ1-2	once	TRBD1	CASAPGQGNYGYTF	TGCGCCAGCGCGCCGGGACAGGGAAACTATGGCTACACCTTC
TRBV28	TRBJ1-1	.	.	CASSPGGGNIITEAFF	TGTGCCAGCAGTCCCGGGGGGGGGAATATAATCACTGAAGCTTTCTTT
TRBV7-9	TRBJ1-1	.	.	CASSLPAWGEGENTEAFF	TGTGCCAGCAGCTTACCCGCCTGGGGCGAGGGGGAGAACACTGAAGCTTTCTTT
TRBV19	TRBJ2-1	.	TRBD1	CASSLRDRGINEQFF	TGTGCCAGTAGTCTCCGGGACAGGGGGATCAATGAGCAGTTCTTC
TRBV7-2	TRBJ1-3	.	.	CASSSQGTLGNTIYF	TGTGCCAGCAGCTCACAGGGAACACTCGGAAACACCATATATTTT
TRBV5-1	TRBJ2-7	.	.	CASSLGALADEQYF	TGCGCCAGCAGCTTGGGAGCTCTGGCGGACGAGCAGTACTTC
TRBV4-2	TRBJ1-1	.	TRBD1	CASSQPTGGRTEAFF	TGTGCCAGCAGCCAACCGACAGGGGGCCGGACTGAAGCTTTCTTT
TRBV20-1	TRBJ2-7	.	TRBD2	CSASRGGAGYEQYF	TGCAGTGCTAGTCGCGGGGGGGCCGGCTACGAGCAGTACTTC
TRBV7-9	TRBJ1-5	.	.	CASSLAGEGRQPQHF	TGTGCCAGCAGCTTAGCCGGTGAGGGTCGTCAGCCCCAGCATTTT
TRBV5-4	TRBJ2-5	.	.	CASSSRRDSFYQETQYF	TGTGCCAGCAGCTCCCGACGGGACTCCTTCTACCAAGAGACCCAGTACTTC
TRBV2	TRBJ1-1	.	.	CASGLSSRSTEAFF	TGTGCCAGCGGCCTGAGTAGTCGGAGCACTGAAGCTTTCTTT
TRBV3-1/TRBV3-2	TRBJ1-4	.	TRBD1	CASNRDRVQFKDEKLFF	TGTGCCAGCAACCGGGACAGGGTCCAATTCAAGGATGAAAAACTGTTTTTT
TRBV7-2	TRBJ2-7	few	.	CASSPTLGSEQYF	TGTGCCAGCAGCCCTACCCTAGGAAGCGAGCAGTACTTC
TRBV6-5	TRBJ2-3	once	TRBD1	CASSIGQGTDTQYF	TGTGCCAGCAGTATAGGACAGGGGACAGATACGCAGTATTTT
TRBV5-1	TRBJ2-7	.	TRBD1	CASSTGQVGYEQYF	TGCGCCAGCAGCACCGGACAGGTCGGCTACGAGCAGTACTTC
TRBV6-5	TRBJ2-2	.	.	CASNRVGTGELFF	TGTGCCAGCAACCGGGTCGGGACCGGGGAGCTGTTTTTT
TRBV19	TRBJ1-2	once	TRBD1	CASSRSIGTAQYGYTF	TGTGCCAGTAGTCGTTCTATCGGGACAGCTCAATATGGCTACACCTTC
TRBV19	TRBJ1-2	.	.	CASSRDGNYGYTF	TGTGCCAGTAGTCGCGACGGGAACTATGGCTACACCTTC
TRBV5-1	TRBJ2-5	.	TRBD1	CASATGDVETQYF	TGCGCCAGCGCGACAGGGGATGTCGAGACCCAGTACTTC
TRBV19	TRBJ1-3	.	.	CASSRGALSGNTIYF	TGTGCCAGTAGTCGCGGGGCTCTATCTGGAAACACCATATATTTT
TRBV2	TRBJ2-5	.	.	CASSEAIGGGETQYF	TGTGCCAGCAGTGAGGCGATAGGGGGGGGAGAGACCCAGTACTTC
TRBV3-1/TRBV3-2	TRBJ2-1	.	.	CASSPPTLFNEQFF	TGTGCCAGCAGCCCCCCGACTCTATTCAATGAGCAGTTCTTC
TRBV6-5	TRBJ1-2	.	.	CASSYSGARVYGYTF	TGTGCCAGCAGTTACTCGGGGGCCAGGGTTTATGGCTACACCTTC
TRBV29-1	TRBJ2-6	.	TRBD1	CSVGTGAGSGANVLTF	TGCAGCGTCGGGACAGGGGCCGGCTCTGGGGCCAACGTCCTGACTTTC
TRBV5-4	TRBJ1-4	.	.	CASSPGTLRLNEKLFF	TGTGCCAGCAGCCCCGGGACTCTTCGCCTTAATGAAAAACTGTTTTTT
TRBV5-8	TRBJ2-1	.	TRBD2	CASSLSLAGSYNEQFF	TGTGCCAGCAGCTTGTCACTAGCGGGGTCATACAATGAGCAGTTCTTC